This TCR beta chain was documented in a study of beta chain features in type 1 diabetes. Across the whole study: Cell yields, gender and age were similar in healthy donors and patients.

Study-wide results and limits: Small HLA sub-analyses could not settle whether HLA shapes TCRB rearrangement. In every one of the four CD4+ subsets, TCRB CDR3s were moderately but significantly shorter in Type 1 diabetes patients.

Only a few counts were recorded for this clone. The antigen remains undetermined. Germline CDR1 SGHNT, CDR2 YYREEE (reference sequence). CDR3 length equals 18 residues. V lost 5 bases to trimming and J lost 5 bases, with 26 bases between them. Every bit of the isolated RNA underwent reverse transcription, so sequencing read expressed TCRB transcripts. Profiling relied on immunoSEQ multiplex PCR, and the TCRdb table lists in-frame clones only, not all of them. Of fewer than 650,000 clones listed, roughly a sixth are singletons. The sample consisted of naive CD4+ T cells from blood. This chain connects TRBV5-4 to TRBJ2-1; a weak D match, TRBD1 (7 bases). This clonotype was obtained from a man aged 18 to 30 in good health. DNA for the CDR3: TGTGCCAGCAGATCAGGGGGGAAAACCATTAGGGGTAACAATGAGCAGTTCTTC. It codes for CASRSGGKTIRGNNEQFF.